The clone carrying this T cell receptor (beta chain) was observed a handful of times. Its antigen is not identified. The CDR3 contains 14 residues. Germline assignment: CDR1 GTSNPN and CDR2 SVGIG (reference sequence). The V gene end was trimmed by 0 bases and the J gene end by 7 bases; junction bases not matched to a gene: 3. The record originates from a study of T cells in Graves' hyperthyroidism and ophthalmopathy. Whole-study results and caveats: Peripheral blood also featured most of the thyroid clonotypes expanded above 0.001.

The CDR3 regions of TCR beta were amplified from RNA transcripts. The TCR CDR3 first-round RT-PCR relied on the HTBI primer set. From the multiplex PCR reads, TCRdb called clonotypes with MiXCR, one entry per CDR3 protein. The sample has a few hundred thousand distinct CDR3 sequences, under 20% seen once; the top ten hold 3.7%. Any patient presenting with uncontrolled infection, other autoimmune disease, pregnancy or lactation was left out. The clonotype was recovered from a woman under 30 with Graves' hyperthyroidism. The rearrangement links TRBV30 to TRBJ1-6; TRBD1 matches at 7 bases. Sequencing was carried out using blood. Written as DNA, the CDR3 is TGTGCCTGGAGTGTAACCAGGGGGAATTCACCCCTCCACTTT. Translating gives CAWSVTRGNSPLHF.